This T cell receptor (beta chain) was recovered during a study of T-cell reconstitution after alpha-beta-depleted transplantation in children. The CDR3 runs 13 residues. V was cut by 5 bases and J by 4 bases, with 11 bases left in between. The germline CDR1 and CDR2 sequences are PRHDT and FYEKMQ (reference sequence). During its preparation, the TCRbeta library received unique molecular identifiers. Each CDR3 protein is one row after TCRdb ran MiXCR on the PCR reads. The data show 350,000 to 450,000 distinct CDR3 sequences, 20% seen once. Specimen: PBMCs from the stem cell graft donor, collected from the stem cell graft. This rearrangement joins TRBV13 to TRBJ1-1, with D hard to call. This TCR was sampled from a human donor who donated a stem cell graft to a child with acute myeloid leukemia. The CDR3: CASSTYEVTEAFF. The DNA of the CDR3 is TGTGCCAGCAGCACCTATGAGGTCACTGAAGCTTTCTTT.